What follows is one TCR beta chain and its context. Its binding antigen is unknown. Within one base of it there is no much larger clone, and no base qualities were kept. These data come from a study of response to subunit inactivated influenza vaccine (dated by TCRdb to the late 2010s). About the investigation overall: Deep quantitative profiling of the T cell receptor repertoire was used in the study to follow responses to a trivalent subunit inactivated influenza vaccine.

Summary of the overall study and its limitations: The authors proposed that each seasonal influenza vaccination may bring in only a limited number of new T cells.

V is reduced by 0 bases and J by 0 bases, leaving a spacing of 6 bases between them. From the germline V gene, CDR1 is SNHLY and CDR2 is FYNNEI. Counted from cysteine to phenylalanine, this CDR3 has 15 amino acids. The only DNA kept is the CDR3, 45 bases in frame from the first base. The library was generated by RT-PCR. Reads for this sample came from an Illumina HiSeq 2500. TCRdb trimmed public reads at Q25 via fastp, called clones via MiXCR and kept in-frame beta chains. Every distinct CDR3 protein forms one entry, paired with its most common genes and DNA. In this sample the table shows about 580,000 distinct CDR3 sequences, approximately 14% of which occur a single time. The top ten clones comprise approximately 10% of the sample.

This sequence uses TRBV2 and TRBJ2-1; the D gene cannot be named for sure. The sample was PBMCs from blood, taken 11 to 12 days after vaccination. The receptor was derived from a man aged 45-65 years who received an inactivated influenza vaccine. Donor details come from another sample of the same person, matched by shared clones. CDR3 region: CASSEAGNSYNEQFF. The DNA sequence is given as TGTGCCAGCAGTGAAGCAGGGAACTCCTACAATGAGCAGTTCTTC.